This TCR beta chain was identified during a study of cytomegalovirus exposure and HLA in healthy donors. The donors were part of the roughly 120-subject validation cohort, which stood apart from the approximately 640-subject first cohort. This CDR3 comprises 12 residues. The germline V gene has CDR1 MDHEN and CDR2 SYDVKM. Trimming removed 2 bases from V and 10 bases from J, with 12 bases in between. On this clone: Its matching antigen is unknown.

Libraries were prepared by immunoSEQ multiplex PCR; TCRdb keeps only in-frame clonotypes and omits some of them. The sample records roughly 350,000 clones, 86% being singletons. Notes on the study in general: Investigators reported fewer than 200 TCR beta chains as tied to cytomegalovirus. Three chains linked to CMV were shown in vitro to be specific for CMV antigens.

The rearrangement uses TRBV28 and TRBJ2-7; D perhaps matches TRBD1 (5 bases). The sequencing sample was made of PBMCs. This clonotype originated in a woman aged 18-30 years in good health and CMV-seronegative. In DNA form, the CDR3 reads TGTGCCAGCAGTTTAGCCAGGGCGGAACAGTACTTC. Residues: CASSLARAEQYF.